One and the same sample provided the 12 T cell receptor beta chains below, sequenced in a study of T cells in localized non-small cell lung cancer. Assay used: immunoSEQ multiplex PCR; TCRdb lists only in-frame clones, some missing. The sample comprises about 33,000 clones, under 85% of which are singletons, and 35% to 40% rests with the top ten. The sequencing here drew on peripheral blood, taken before any cancer treatment. Every receptor here comes from a male donor aged 60 or older with stage II squamous cell lung carcinoma.

This clone has just one count. The genes are TRBV20-1 and TRBJ2-4; the D is unclear. From germline, CDR1 is DFQATT and CDR2 SNEGSKA (reference sequence). V lost 7 bases and J 0 bases, leaving 4 bases between the germline ends. The CDR3 sequence is 11 residues long. The CDR3 loop reads CSGLAKNIQYF. The CDR3 nucleotides are TGCAGTGGACTAGCCAAAAACATTCAGTACTTC.

This chain connects TRBV18 to TRBJ2-5; D remains unclear. Germline assignment: CDR1 KGHSH and CDR2 LQKENI. The CDR3 extends over 12 amino acids. Trimming removed 6 bases at V and 3 bases at J, with 8 bases between. The CDR3 region is CASSGSEETQYF. CDR3 in DNA: TGTGCCAGCTCCGGAAGCGAAGAGACCCAGTACTTC.

Concerning this clone: Distinct nucleotide sequences in the sample also encode this CDR3. The chain employs TRBV7-9 and TRBJ2-5; maybe TRBD1 (5 bases). Germline CDR1 SEHNR, CDR2 FQNEAQ (reference sequence). Trimming pared 3 bases from V and 0 bases from J, leaving 11 bases between. The CDR3 loop spans 15 amino acids. The CDR3 region is CASSFDQGYQETQYF. Written as DNA, the CDR3 is TGTGCCAGCAGCTTCGACCAGGGCTACCAAGAGACCCAGTACTTC.

This chain connects TRBV5-1 to TRBJ2-3; 9 bases match TRBD2. The V gene end was trimmed by 3 bases and the J gene end by 6 bases; junction bases not matched to a gene: 11. The CDR3 covers 16 residues. Germline V lookup: CDR1 SGHRS, CDR2 YFSETQ. The CDR3 region is CASSSGTSSFADTQYF. Written as DNA, the CDR3 is TGCGCCAGCAGCTCCGGGACTAGCTCCTTCGCGGATACGCAGTATTTT.

This chain links TRBV5-4 with TRBJ2-5; the D call may be TRBD1 or TRBD2 (6 bases each). The CDR3 covers 17 residues. CDR1 and CDR2 from the germline V gene are SGHNT and YYREEE (reference sequence). V was trimmed by 3 bases and J by 2 bases, leaving 20 bases between them. This CDR3 reads CASSSAAVRGPQETQYF. The CDR3 DNA sequence: TGTGCCAGCAGCTCGGCGGCCGTCCGGGGGCCTCAAGAGACCCAGTACTTC.

This sequence joins TRBV6-5 and TRBJ2-1; 7 nucleotides align to TRBD1. Looked up from germline, CDR1 is MNHEY and CDR2 is SVGAGI. This CDR3 is 14 amino acids long. J was trimmed by 2 bases and V by 5 bases; bases with no gene match: 3. The CDR3 protein is CASSTGDTYNEQFF. The CDR3 DNA follows: TGTGCCAGCAGTACAGGGGATACCTACAATGAGCAGTTCTTC.

The J gene is TRBJ2-2, the V gene TRBV11-3; D is possibly TRBD1 or TRBD2 (6 bases each). V was clipped by 5 bases and J by 5 bases, with 18 bases between them. In germline, CDR1 is SGHNT, CDR2 YENEEA. The CDR3 covers 16 residues. The CDR3 DNA reads TGTGCCAGCAGCGTCGTCGGGGGCCGAGGAACCGGGGAGCTGTTTTTT. Its translation is CASSVVGGRGTGELFF.

The rearrangement links TRBV7-9 to TRBJ1-5; D is possibly TRBD1 (6 bases). The CDR3 runs to 14 residues. The V end was cut by 5 bases, the J end by 4 bases, with 12 bases between. CDR1 is SEHNR and CDR2 is FQNEAQ in the germline V gene (reference sequence). DNA for the CDR3: TGTGCCAGCAGCGCCGGGGGGCGAAATCAGCCCCAGCATTTT. Its protein product is CASSAGGRNQPQHF.

The V gene is TRBV6-5, the J gene TRBJ1-6; TRBD1 matches at 7 bases. Germline assignment: CDR1 MNHEY and CDR2 SVGAGI. The CDR3 length is 15 residues. The junction had 8 bases not matched to a gene; V was cut back by 5 bases and J by 7 bases. CDR3 region: CASSGRTGQNSPLHF. CDR3 DNA sequence: TGTGCCAGCAGTGGGAGGACAGGTCAAAATTCACCCCTCCACTTT.

The V and J genes are TRBV5-1 and TRBJ2-5; possible D gene TRBD2, 5 bases. The CDR3 spans 14 residues. Germline V gives CDR1 SGHRS, CDR2 YFSETQ. The ends were cut back, 4 bases at V and 0 bases at J, with 10 bases in the middle. The CDR3 DNA follows: TGCGCCAGCAGCGTCGGGGTGAACCAAGAGACCCAGTACTTC. Its translation is CASSVGVNQETQYF.

The J gene is TRBJ2-3, the V gene TRBV19; tentative D call: TRBD1 (6 bases). CDR1 LNHDA and CDR2 SQIVND come from the germline V gene (reference sequence). The CDR3 length is 14 residues. V lost 1 base and J lost 5, with 10 bases in between. The CDR3 coding sequence is TGTGCCAGTAGTATAGGTCGGACAGAAGATACGCAGTATTTT. Encoded protein: CASSIGRTEDTQYF.

The V gene is TRBV5-1, the J gene TRBJ1-6; 10 bases line up with TRBD1. This CDR3 contains 16 residues. The V gene end was trimmed by 0 bases and the J gene end by 6 bases; junction bases not matched to a gene: 3. Germline V gene lookup returns CDR1 SGHRS and CDR2 YFSETQ. The DNA of the CDR3 is TGCGCCAGCAGCTTGGAGGGACAGGGGAGTAATTCACCCCTCCACTTT. It translates to CASSLEGQGSNSPLHF.